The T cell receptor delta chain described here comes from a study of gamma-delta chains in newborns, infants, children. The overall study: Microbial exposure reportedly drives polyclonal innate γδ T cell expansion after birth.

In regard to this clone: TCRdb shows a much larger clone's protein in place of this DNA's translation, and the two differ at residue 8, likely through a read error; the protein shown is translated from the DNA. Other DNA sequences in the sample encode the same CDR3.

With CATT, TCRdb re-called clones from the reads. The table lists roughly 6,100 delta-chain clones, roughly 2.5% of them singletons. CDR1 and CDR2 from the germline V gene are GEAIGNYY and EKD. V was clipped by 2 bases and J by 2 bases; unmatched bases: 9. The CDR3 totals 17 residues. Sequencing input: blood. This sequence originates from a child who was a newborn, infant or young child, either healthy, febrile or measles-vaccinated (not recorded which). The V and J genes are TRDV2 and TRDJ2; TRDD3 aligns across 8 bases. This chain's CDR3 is CACDILGANSLTAQLFF. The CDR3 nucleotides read TGTGCCTGTGACATACTGGGGGCTAATTCGTTGACAGCACAACTCTTCTTT.